One T cell receptor beta chain is described in this entry. The authors ran a second PCR of 7 to 11 cycles using a sample-barcoded 5' primer and a J-beta primer mix. TCRdb independently ran MiXCR on the 5' RACE reads; one entry per CDR3 protein. The data contain hundreds of thousands of distinct CDR3 sequences, 62% of them singletons. The data derive from a study of blood T cells in healthy people across ages. The germline CDR1 and CDR2 sequences are SGHTA and FQGNSA. The CDR3 length is 15 residues. V dropped 4 bases and J dropped 5 bases, with 14 bases sitting between them. Sequencing input: blood. The origin of this receptor is a man aged 25-45 years in good health. The V and J genes are TRBV7-2 and TRBJ1-4; no firm D call. The CDR3 reads CASSWEGMRNEKLFF. CDR3 coding DNA: TGTGCCAGCAGCTGGGAGGGTATGAGGAATGAAAAACTGTTTTTT.